Sequencing of this T cell receptor beta chain was carried out in a study of radiotherapy plus CTLA-4 blockade in lung cancer. CDR3 length: 12 amino acids. Germline V gene sequence: CDR1 SGHTA, CDR2 FQGNSA. V lost 4 bases and J lost 6, with 8 bases in between. Some clones are missing from TCRdb's copy, which holds only in-frame ones; the method was immunoSEQ multiplex PCR. The sample yields approximately 89,000 clones, around 81% seen once. Study conclusions and caveats: Clones of tumor-derived TCRs expanded in blood after radiotherapy plus ipilimumab.

Regarding this clone: The antigen remains unidentified.

The TCR was taken from a human donor with non-small cell lung cancer that progressed on radiotherapy plus ipilimumab. The genes are TRBV7-2 and TRBJ2-3, with a tentative D call TRBD2 (5 bases). Sequences were derived from peripheral blood, sampled from a patient treated with radiotherapy plus ipilimumab. In nucleotides, the CDR3 is TGTGCCAGCAGCTACACGGGGGATACGCAGTATTTT. It codes for CASSYTGDTQYF. The variable domain in full, completed from reference TRBV7-2 and TRBJ2-3, reads GAGVSQSPSNKVTEKGKDVELRCDPISGHTALYWYRQSLGQGLEFLIYFQGNSAPDKSGLPSDRFSAERTGGSVSTLTIQRTQQEDSAVYLCASSYTGDTQYFGPGTRLTVL.